This entry lists 18 T cell receptor beta chains sequenced from one sample in a study of blood T cell repertoires in COVID-19. Sequencing was performed with immunoSEQ multiplex PCR; in TCRdb, only in-frame clones are kept and a portion is missing. The table shows under 200,000 clones, with more than 85% occurring only once. The sequencing sample was made of peripheral blood. All receptors come from a man aged 45-65 years with acute or convalescent COVID-19.

The chain recombines TRBV7-9 with TRBJ1-5; tentative D call: TRBD1 (6 bases). V was cut by 1 base and J by 6 bases, with 13 bases left in between. In germline, CDR1 is SEHNR, CDR2 FQNEAQ (reference sequence). The CDR3 spans 15 residues. In DNA form, the CDR3 reads TGTGCCAGCAGCTTAGATACAGGGAACAGTCAGCCCCAGCATTTT. It is translated as CASSLDTGNSQPQHF.

The chain couples TRBV2 to TRBJ2-3; 9 bases match TRBD1. The CDR3 contains 15 residues. The J segment lost 6 bases and the V segment lost 6 bases, leaving 10 bases of the junction unmatched. Germline assignment: CDR1 SNHLY and CDR2 FYNNEI. In DNA, the CDR3 is TGTGCCAGCAGGGCCCGGGACAGGGTTTTGGATACGCAGTATTTT. It is translated as CASRARDRVLDTQYF.

The chain combines TRBV6-1 with TRBJ1-3; 7 bases match TRBD1. The CDR3 is made up of 17 amino acids. Germline V gives CDR1 MNHNS, CDR2 SASEGT. V lost 4 bases and J lost 0; bases outside the gene matches: 9. The CDR3 nucleotides are TGTGCCAGCAGTGCCCGGGCGACAGGGAGCTCTGGAAACACCATATATTTT. Amino acids: CASSARATGSSGNTIYF.

V is TRBV28 and J is TRBJ2-1; 14 bases are shared with TRBD2. The CDR3 covers 18 residues. The germline CDR1 and CDR2 sequences are MDHEN and SYDVKM. The trim removed 2 bases at V and 8 bases at J, leaving 11 bases unmatched. CDR3 in amino acids: CASSLHPGTSGSIYEQFF. Written as DNA, the CDR3 is TGTGCCAGCAGTTTACATCCCGGGACTAGCGGGAGTATATATGAGCAGTTCTTC.

The chain employs TRBV10-3 and TRBJ1-1; a possible D gene is TRBD1 (5 bases). The CDR3 extends over 14 amino acids. Germline CDR1 and CDR2: ENHRY and SYGVKD. V dropped 2 bases and J dropped 0 bases, with 7 bases sitting between them. The DNA for the CDR3 is TGTGCCATCAGTGAGGGACAACTGAACACTGAAGCTTTCTTT. This codes for CAISEGQLNTEAFF.

The sample holds one count of this clone. The chain is built from TRBV28 and TRBJ2-5; D call uncertain. The CDR3 is 13 amino acids. The germline gives CDR1 MDHEN, CDR2 SYDVKM. Deletions cut 2 bases from V and 0 bases from J, with 4 bases between. The CDR3 region has the DNA TGTGCCAGCAGTTTACTTGACCAAGAGACCCAGTACTTC. It is translated as CASSLLDQETQYF. Filled out from reference TRBV28 and TRBJ2-5, the complete variable domain reads DVKVTQSSRYLVKRTGEKVFLECVQDMDHENMFWYRQDPGLGLRLIYFSYDVKMKEKGDIPEGYSVSREKKERFSLILESASTNQTSMYLCASSLLDQETQYFGPGTRLLVL.

The rearrangement links TRBV9 to TRBJ2-5; D is possibly TRBD1 (6 bases). Germline CDR1 reads SGDLS; CDR2 reads YYNGEE. This CDR3 has 16 amino acids. V dropped 0 bases and J dropped 2 bases, with 14 bases sitting between them. The CDR3 DNA is TGTGCCAGCAGCGTAGATTCTGGACAGCTACAAGAGACCCAGTACTTC. This codes for CASSVDSGQLQETQYF.

The J gene is TRBJ2-7, the V gene TRBV3-1 (or the pseudogene TRBV3-2), with 7 nucleotides matching TRBD2. Trimming cost V 0 bases and J 3 bases; bases outside gene matches: 14. The CDR3 contains 18 residues. CDR1 and CDR2 from the germline V gene are LGHDT and YNNKEL (reference sequence). CDR3 protein: CASSQDPRGREGIYEQYF. DNA for the CDR3: TGTGCCAGCAGCCAAGATCCTCGGGGCAGGGAGGGAATCTACGAGCAGTACTTC.

The chain joins TRBV7-9 to TRBJ2-1, with 10 nucleotides matching TRBD1. The junction had 10 bases not matched to a gene; V was cut back by 3 bases and J by 8 bases. Germline values: CDR1 SEHNR, CDR2 FQNEAQ (reference sequence). CDR3 size: 16 residues. CDR3 loop: CASSFWTGGVGYEQFF. DNA of the CDR3: TGTGCCAGCAGCTTCTGGACAGGGGGAGTAGGATATGAGCAGTTCTTC.

The chain recombines TRBV28 with TRBJ1-2, with 10 bases identical to TRBD1. V lost 4 bases to trimming and J lost 8 bases; unmatched junction nucleotides: 7. CDR3 length: 14 residues. Germline CDR1 MDHEN, CDR2 SYDVKM. CDR3 loop: CASSSGQGSRGYTF. The CDR3 coding sequence is TGTGCCAGCAGTTCGGGACAGGGGTCACGGGGCTACACCTTC.

The chain is built from TRBV27 and TRBJ2-2, with 9 bases matching TRBD2. This CDR3 has 18 residues. J gave up 0 bases and V 5 bases, and 10 bases lay outside the gene matches. Germline assignment: CDR1 MNHEY and CDR2 SMNVEV (reference sequence). CDR3 DNA: TGTGCCAGCAGTCATTCCGGGACTAGCAGGACGAACACCGGGGAGCTGTTTTTT. Its translation: CASSHSGTSRTNTGELFF.

The J gene is TRBJ2-5, the V gene TRBV4-1; 11 bases are shared with TRBD2. Trimming at V came to 2 bases and at J to 7 bases, leaving 9 bases not matched to a gene. CDR3 length equals 16 residues. Germline-derived CDR1 and CDR2 are MGHRA and YSYEKL. The CDR3 nucleotides are TGCGCCAGCAGCCAATCGACTAGCGGGACGCAGGGGACCCAGTACTTC. Protein: CASSQSTSGTQGTQYF.

This rearrangement joins TRBV6-6 to TRBJ2-3, with 7 bases lining up with TRBD1. Germline-derived CDR1 and CDR2 are MNHNY and SVGAGI (reference sequence). The CDR3 extends over 13 amino acids. J was trimmed by 3 bases and V by 8 bases; bases with no gene match: 5. CDR3 loop: CASGTAATDTQYF. The CDR3 nucleotides read TGTGCCAGCGGGACAGCAGCTACAGATACGCAGTATTTT.

V usage is TRBV28 and J usage is TRBJ1-1, with a tentative D call TRBD1 (5 bases). Per germline, CDR1 MDHEN and CDR2 SYDVKM. The germline V and J ends were trimmed by 7 bases and 6 bases, with 15 bases remaining between them. The CDR3 spans 13 residues. This chain's CDR3 is CASTMAGYAEAFF. CDR3 nucleotide sequence: TGTGCCAGCACCATGGCAGGGTACGCTGAAGCTTTCTTT.

This clone was recorded only once. The gene calls are TRBV3-1 (or the pseudogene TRBV3-2) and TRBJ2-3; D call uncertain. CDR3 length: 14 residues. V was trimmed by 2 bases and J by 4 bases, leaving 10 bases between them. The V gene's germline CDR1 is LGHDT and CDR2 YNNKEL (reference sequence). The CDR3, as DNA: TGTGCCAGCAGCCAACCAGGTACCGCAGATACGCAGTATTTT. This sequence encodes CASSQPGTADTQYF.

The chain carries TRBV18 and TRBJ2-3, with D possibly TRBD1 on 5 matching bases. The CDR3 consists of 13 residues. The V end was cut by 6 bases, the J end by 2 bases, with 9 bases between. Germline V gene data show CDR1 as KGHSH and CDR2 as LQKENI. In DNA form, the CDR3 reads TGTGCCAGCTCCGCAGGGAACACAGATACGCAGTATTTT. Translated, it gives CASSAGNTDTQYF. The variable domain in full, with the rest retrieved from reference TRBV18 and TRBJ2-3, is NAGVMQNPRHLVRRRGQEARLRCSPMKGHSHVYWYRQLPEEGLKFMVYLQKENIIDESGMPKERFSAEFPKEGPSILRIQQVVRGDSAAYFCASSAGNTDTQYFGPGTRLTVL.

CDR3 sequence: CASSALPLGAEAFF. CDR3 DNA sequence: TGTGCCAGCAGCGCCCTACCACTGGGCGCTGAAGCTTTCTTT. The chain couples TRBV9 to TRBJ1-1; D not resolved. The ends were cut back, 3 bases at V and 6 bases at J, with 15 bases in the middle. Germline V CDR1 and CDR2: SGDLS, YYNGEE. This CDR3 is 14 amino acids long. Variable domain in full (rest from reference TRBV9 and TRBJ1-1): DSGVTQTPKHLITATGQRVTLRCSPRSGDLSVYWYQQSLDQGLQFLIQYYNGEERAKGNILERFSAQQFPDLHSELNLSSLELGDSALYFCASSALPLGAEAFFGQGTRLTVV.

The gene calls are TRBV5-1 and TRBJ1-1; 9 nucleotides agree with TRBD1. The CDR3 has 13 amino acids. Per germline, CDR1 SGHRS and CDR2 YFSETQ. With V trimmed by 7 bases and J by 5 bases, 6 bases remained unmatched. CDR3 in DNA: TGCGCCAGCGGGACAGGGAGGGGAACTGAAGCTTTCTTT. Its translation: CASGTGRGTEAFF.